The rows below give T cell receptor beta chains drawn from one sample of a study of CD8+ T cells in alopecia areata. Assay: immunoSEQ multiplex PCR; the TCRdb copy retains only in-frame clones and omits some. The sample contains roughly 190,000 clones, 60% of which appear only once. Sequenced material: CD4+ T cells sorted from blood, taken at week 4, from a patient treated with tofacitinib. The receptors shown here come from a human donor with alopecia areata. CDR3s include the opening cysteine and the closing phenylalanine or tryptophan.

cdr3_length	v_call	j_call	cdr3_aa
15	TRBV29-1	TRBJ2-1	CSVRTGLAGDNEQFF
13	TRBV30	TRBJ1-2	CAWSPTGIRGYTF
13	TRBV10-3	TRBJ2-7	CAISALAGYEQYF
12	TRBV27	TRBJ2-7	CASTPFYHEQYF
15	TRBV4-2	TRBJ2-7	CASSQVMDSAYEQYF
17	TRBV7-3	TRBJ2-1	CASSLTAGGLSYNEQFF
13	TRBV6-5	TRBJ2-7	CASSSVLASEQYF
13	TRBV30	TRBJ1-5	CAWSIGEDQPQHF
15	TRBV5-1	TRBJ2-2	CASSFGQAGTGELFF
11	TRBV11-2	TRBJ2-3	CASSSDRVPYF
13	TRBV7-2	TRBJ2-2	CASSPHMPGELFF
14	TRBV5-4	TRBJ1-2	CASSSAGGNYGYTF
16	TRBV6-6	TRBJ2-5	CASSPPLGKFQETQYF
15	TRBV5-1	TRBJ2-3	CASSPLSGTRDTQYF
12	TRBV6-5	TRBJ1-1	CASSFRDPKAFF
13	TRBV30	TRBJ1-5	CAWSVRGDQPQHF
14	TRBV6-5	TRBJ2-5	CASSPTGVGETQYF
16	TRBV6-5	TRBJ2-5	CASSYEGQGGRETQYF
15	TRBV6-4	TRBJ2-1	CASSEGVSSYNEQFF
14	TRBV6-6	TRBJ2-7	CASHRTGSSYEQYF
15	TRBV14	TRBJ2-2	CASSHVQRNTGELFF
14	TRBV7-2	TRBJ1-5	CASSSGQGNQPQHF
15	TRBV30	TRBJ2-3	CAWSVGGYIRDTQYF
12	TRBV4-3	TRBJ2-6	CASSQEGGVLTF
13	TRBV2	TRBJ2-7	CASSIGEAYEQYF
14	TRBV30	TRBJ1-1	CAWSSLRGRTEAFF
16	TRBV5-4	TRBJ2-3	CASSIPRAGNTDTQYF
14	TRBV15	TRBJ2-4	CATSRGGGTGIQYF
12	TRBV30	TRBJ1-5	CAYTRGGQPQHF
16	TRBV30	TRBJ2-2	CAWSNPRDYNTGELFF
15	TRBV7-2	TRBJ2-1	CASSLAGSSYNEQFF